A selection of T cell receptor beta chains follows, all from one sample in a study of blood T cell repertoires in COVID-19. Method: immunoSEQ multiplex PCR; TCRdb's copy keeps in-frame clones and lacks some. The sample carries under 60,000 clones, about three quarters recorded once. Sequencing was performed on peripheral blood. These receptors were obtained from a human donor with active or convalescent COVID-19. The donor label of this sample is uncertain. CDR3s include the opening cysteine and the closing phenylalanine or tryptophan. Each record gives: CDR3 DNA, CDR3 protein, clone size, D gene, V gene, J gene. A D gene is named only where the DNA matches it firmly. Clone size is given for some rows only: seen once, a few or many times, or a class if the clone is expanded.

DNA: TGCGCCAGCAGCTCGGGACAGGGGTACGGCAATCAGCCCCAGCATTTT; CDR3: CASSSGQGYGNQPQHF; size: NA; D: TRBD1; V: TRBV5-1; J: TRBJ1-5
DNA: TGTGCCAGCAGTTACGCCGAGGGCCGAGTGGACGGGGAGCTGTTTTTT; CDR3: CASSYAEGRVDGELFF; size: NA; D: NA; V: TRBV6-2/TRBV6-3; J: TRBJ2-2
DNA: TGTGCCAGCAGCCCACTAGGACGGTCAGCGAACACTGAAGCTTTCTTT; CDR3: CASSPLGRSANTEAFF; size: NA; D: NA; V: TRBV7-3; J: TRBJ1-1
DNA: TGTGCCAACTTAGCGGGAGGCTCCTACGAGCAGTACTTC; CDR3: CANLAGGSYEQYF; size: NA; D: TRBD2; V: TRBV6-6; J: TRBJ2-7
DNA: TGTGCCAGTAGGGACAGATCCTACGAGCAGTACTTC; CDR3: CASRDRSYEQYF; size: NA; D: NA; V: TRBV19; J: TRBJ2-7
DNA: TGCGCCAGCAGCTTAGGGACTAGCGGGCATGAGCAGTTCTTC; CDR3: CASSLGTSGHEQFF; size: NA; D: TRBD2; V: TRBV5-1; J: TRBJ2-1
DNA: TGCAGCGTTGTTAAAGGGAGCCCTTACCTCAACTATGGCTACACCTTC; CDR3: CSVVKGSPYLNYGYTF; size: NA; D: NA; V: TRBV29-1; J: TRBJ1-2
DNA: TGTGCCAGTAGTATCATACTAGCGGTAAACACCGGGGAGCTGTTTTTT; CDR3: CASSIILAVNTGELFF; size: NA; D: TRBD2; V: TRBV19; J: TRBJ2-2
DNA: TGCGCCAGCAGCTTGGGCCAGGGGTTGCCTACGGATACGCAGTATTTT; CDR3: CASSLGQGLPTDTQYF; size: NA; D: NA; V: TRBV5-1; J: TRBJ2-3
DNA: TGCGCCAGCAGTGAGTCGACTCGTAGGACTGGCCAAGAGACCCAGTACTTC; CDR3: CASSESTRRTGQETQYF; size: NA; D: NA; V: TRBV10-1; J: TRBJ2-5
DNA: TGCAGCCACCTAGGGGGACAGTTAGGAAACACCATATATTTT; CDR3: CSHLGGQLGNTIYF; size: NA; D: TRBD1; V: TRBV29-1; J: TRBJ1-3
DNA: TGTGCCAGCAGCTTAGTACGAGGAACCTATGGCTACACCTTC; CDR3: CASSLVRGTYGYTF; size: NA; D: NA; V: TRBV11-2; J: TRBJ1-2
DNA: TGTGCCAGTAGTCCTAGCGGGAGGGGTATGTACAATGAGCAGTTCTTC; CDR3: CASSPSGRGMYNEQFF; size: NA; D: TRBD2; V: TRBV19; J: TRBJ2-1
DNA: TGTGCCAGCAGGCAAAGGACAGGCATGAATGAAAAACTGTTTTTT; CDR3: CASRQRTGMNEKLFF; size: NA; D: TRBD1; V: TRBV2; J: TRBJ1-4
DNA: TGTGCCAGCAGCCAAGGATGGGGGGAAGGGTCGACTGAAGCTTTCTTT; CDR3: CASSQGWGEGSTEAFF; size: NA; D: NA; V: TRBV14; J: TRBJ1-1
DNA: TGCGCCAGCAGCTTGGCGCCCGGGGGGCTTGGGACTAATGAAAAACTGTTTTTT; CDR3: CASSLAPGGLGTNEKLFF; size: NA; D: NA; V: TRBV5-1; J: TRBJ1-4
DNA: TGTGCCAGCAGCCAAAGGGGGGAGCCGGGACAGGGGATTTTT; CDR3: CASSQRGEPGQGIF; size: NA; D: TRBD1; V: TRBV3-1/TRBV3-2; J: TRBJ1-4
DNA: TGTGCCAGCTCTCAAACGACAGGGGGAAACTATGGCTACACCTTC; CDR3: CASSQTTGGNYGYTF; size: NA; D: TRBD1; V: TRBV18; J: TRBJ1-2
DNA: TGTGCCAGCAGCTTGACAGGGGAAATAAGCAATCAGCCCCAGCATTTT; CDR3: CASSLTGEISNQPQHF; size: NA; D: TRBD1; V: TRBV5-5; J: TRBJ1-5
DNA: TGTGCCAGCACGGCTAGCGGGAGGGCCTACGAGCAGTACTTC; CDR3: CASTASGRAYEQYF; size: NA; D: TRBD2; V: TRBV28; J: TRBJ2-7
DNA: TGCGCCAGCAGCCCCCGGAAGGGGGGGAGAGGCACAGATACGCAGTATTTT; CDR3: CASSPRKGGRGTDTQYF; size: NA; D: NA; V: TRBV4-1; J: TRBJ2-3
DNA: TGTGCCAGTAGTGCCCCGGGACAGAGAGATCAGCCCCAGCATTTT; CDR3: CASSAPGQRDQPQHF; size: NA; D: TRBD1; V: TRBV19; J: TRBJ1-5
DNA: TGTGCCAGCAGCCCTGGGACTAGCGGAAAAGAGACCCAGTACTTC; CDR3: CASSPGTSGKETQYF; size: NA; D: TRBD2; V: TRBV4-2; J: TRBJ2-5
DNA: TGTGCCAGTAGTTCGGTCGGGACACCACCTGACGAGCAGTACTTC; CDR3: CASSSVGTPPDEQYF; size: NA; D: NA; V: TRBV19; J: TRBJ2-7
DNA: TGTGCCAGCAGTTTAGGACTACTGAACACCGGGGAGCTGTTTTTT; CDR3: CASSLGLLNTGELFF; size: NA; D: NA; V: TRBV27; J: TRBJ2-2
DNA: TGTGCCAGCAGCCAAGATTGGTTCTCTCGGAGTGAGCAGTTCTTC; CDR3: CASSQDWFSRSEQFF; size: few; D: NA; V: TRBV14; J: TRBJ2-1
DNA: TGCGCCAGCAGCTTGTACGATCAGTTCCATGAGCAGTTCTTC; CDR3: CASSLYDQFHEQFF; size: NA; D: NA; V: TRBV5-1; J: TRBJ2-1
DNA: TGTGCCAGTAACGAAGGACAGGCGAACTATGGCTACACCTTC; CDR3: CASNEGQANYGYTF; size: NA; D: TRBD1; V: TRBV19; J: TRBJ1-2
DNA: TGTGCCAGCAGCTCAGGACTAGCGGGAGATACGCAGTATTTT; CDR3: CASSSGLAGDTQYF; size: NA; D: TRBD2; V: TRBV7-2; J: TRBJ2-3
DNA: TGCGCCAGCAGCCAAGGGCTAGTAGGAACAGATACGCAGTATTTT; CDR3: CASSQGLVGTDTQYF; size: NA; D: NA; V: TRBV4-1; J: TRBJ2-3
DNA: TGTGCCACCAGTGGGCTAGCGGAAACCTACAATGAGCAGTTCTTC; CDR3: CATSGLAETYNEQFF; size: NA; D: TRBD2; V: TRBV24-1; J: TRBJ2-1
DNA: TGTGCCAGCAGTTACCCGCCCCGGGGAGAAGCGTGGGAGCAGTACTTC; CDR3: CASSYPPRGEAWEQYF; size: NA; D: NA; V: TRBV6-6; J: TRBJ2-7
DNA: TGTGCCAGCAGCCCCGGGACAGGGGCCACTGAAGCTTTCTTT; CDR3: CASSPGTGATEAFF; size: NA; D: TRBD1; V: TRBV7-3; J: TRBJ1-1
DNA: TGCGCCAGCAGCCATACAGGGGGGACTAACTATGGCTACACCTTC; CDR3: CASSHTGGTNYGYTF; size: NA; D: TRBD1; V: TRBV4-3; J: TRBJ1-2
DNA: TGTGCCAGTAGTATTCCGGACAGGGCGTCACCCCTCCACTTT; CDR3: CASSIPDRASPLHF; size: once; D: TRBD1; V: TRBV19; J: TRBJ1-6
DNA: TGTGCCAGCAGCGTAACAGGACTAGCGGGAGCAGATACGCAGTATTTT; CDR3: CASSVTGLAGADTQYF; size: NA; D: TRBD2; V: TRBV9; J: TRBJ2-3
DNA: TGTGCCAGCAGCCGGTTGGGACTCCAAAAAGAGACCCAGTACTTC; CDR3: CASSRLGLQKETQYF; size: NA; D: NA; V: TRBV7-3; J: TRBJ2-5
DNA: TGTGCCAGCAGTTACTTCGCGTTTGACACCGGGGAGCTGTTTTTT; CDR3: CASSYFAFDTGELFF; size: NA; D: NA; V: TRBV6-2/TRBV6-3; J: TRBJ2-2
DNA: TGCGCCAGCAGCTTGCTTCTGGGCACTTCTAGCACAGATACGCAGTATTTT; CDR3: CASSLLLGTSSTDTQYF; size: NA; D: NA; V: TRBV5-1; J: TRBJ2-3
DNA: TGTGCCAGCAGCTTTGGGGGCCTAAGCTCCTACGAGCAGTACTTC; CDR3: CASSFGGLSSYEQYF; size: NA; D: NA; V: TRBV11-2; J: TRBJ2-7
DNA: TGTGCCAGCAGAACCGGGACAGGGGTTCAGAGTCAGCCCCAGCATTTT; CDR3: CASRTGTGVQSQPQHF; size: NA; D: TRBD1; V: TRBV28; J: TRBJ1-5
DNA: TGCGCCAGCAGTGAGCTTCCGGGACAGCCCCGATTGATTAATAATTCACCCCTCCACTTT; CDR3: CASSELPGQPRLINNSPLHF; size: few; D: TRBD1; V: TRBV10-1; J: TRBJ1-6
DNA: TGTGCCAGCAGCTTCACGGCAGGGGAGAAACTGTTTTTT; CDR3: CASSFTAGEKLFF; size: once; D: NA; V: TRBV7-2; J: TRBJ1-4
DNA: TGTGCTAGTGACAGAGGACTTCAAGAGACCCAGTACTTC; CDR3: CASDRGLQETQYF; size: NA; D: NA; V: TRBV12-5; J: TRBJ2-5
DNA: TGCGCCAGCACTTCAAGGTTCTCCCTTAGCGTTCAAGATACGCAGTATTTT; CDR3: CASTSRFSLSVQDTQYF; size: NA; D: NA; V: TRBV4-1; J: TRBJ2-3
DNA: TGTGCCAGCGGGTCCAGGCCCGATTCACCCCTCCACTTT; CDR3: CASGSRPDSPLHF; size: NA; D: NA; V: TRBV7-8; J: TRBJ1-6
DNA: TGTGCCAGCAGTGAAGCGCGGGTTTACACTGAAGCTTTCTTT; CDR3: CASSEARVYTEAFF; size: NA; D: NA; V: TRBV6-1; J: TRBJ1-1
DNA: TGTGCCAGCAGTCAGGGGATGTTCTATGGCTACACCTTC; CDR3: CASSQGMFYGYTF; size: NA; D: NA; V: TRBV2; J: TRBJ1-2
DNA: TGTGCTAGCAGCTTAGCGACTAGCGGACCCTACAATGAGCAGTTCTTC; CDR3: CASSLATSGPYNEQFF; size: NA; D: TRBD2; V: TRBV7-7; J: TRBJ2-1
DNA: TGCGCCAGCAGTGAGTTGGGACTACCCGGGGAGCTGTTTTTT; CDR3: CASSELGLPGELFF; size: few; D: TRBD2; V: TRBV10-2; J: TRBJ2-2
DNA: TGTGCCAGCAGTTTAACTGCAGGGGCCCGGAGCGAGCAGTACTTC; CDR3: CASSLTAGARSEQYF; size: NA; D: NA; V: TRBV28; J: TRBJ2-7